These T cell receptor beta chains were read from a single sample in a study of OX40 agonist ivuxolimab in advanced cancers. Method: immunoSEQ multiplex PCR; TCRdb's copy keeps in-frame clones and lacks some. Here the sample spans 61,000 or so clones, roughly four fifths being singletons. Here the sequenced sample was CD4+ or CD8+ T cells sorted from blood, taken in a trial of the OX40 agonist ivuxolimab. The receptor set was obtained from an adult with an advanced solid tumor such as melanoma, head and neck, liver or kidney cancer. Both conserved end residues are part of each CDR3. A D gene is named only where the DNA matches it firmly. Clone size is shown for a subset of rows, as once, few, many or a class of expanded clone.

D gene	V gene	clone size	J gene	CDR3 DNA	CDR3 protein
TRBD2	TRBV19	.	TRBJ2-5	TGTGCCAGTACCCTAGCGGGGGGGCCGGAACAGACCCAGTACTTC	CASTLAGGPEQTQYF
TRBD1	TRBV5-1	few	TRBJ2-2	TGCGCCAGCAGCTTCCGGGACAGGCGGACCGGGGAGCTGTTTTTT	CASSFRDRRTGELFF
TRBD2	TRBV7-2	.	TRBJ2-1	TGTGCCAGCAGCTTTAGCGGGGGGGCCTACAATGAGCAGTTCTTC	CASSFSGGAYNEQFF
.	TRBV11-3	.	TRBJ2-3	TGTGCCAGCAGCTTAGCTCCTAGCTCAAATACGCAGTATTTT	CASSLAPSSNTQYF
TRBD2	TRBV7-2	.	TRBJ2-3	TGTGCCAGCATCCCCCCGGCGGGGGCAGATACGCAGTATTTT	CASIPPAGADTQYF
.	TRBV19	.	TRBJ2-2	TGTGCCAGCAACAGGATAACCGGGGAGCTGTTTTTT	CASNRITGELFF
.	TRBV10-3	.	TRBJ2-2	TGTGCCATCAGATCGCACAGGACGCTAAAGGCCCCCCCCAACACCGGGGAGCTGTTTTTT	CAIRSHRTLKAPPNTGELFF
.	TRBV5-5	.	TRBJ2-7	TGTGCCAGCAGGGGTGACATGTACGAGCAGTACTTC	CASRGDMYEQYF
.	TRBV7-9	.	TRBJ1-3	TGTGCCAGCAGCCCCGTTTTGGGCCCCCGCTCTGGAAACACCATATATTTT	CASSPVLGPRSGNTIYF
TRBD2	TRBV6-1	.	TRBJ2-5	TGTGCCAGCAACAGACTAGCGGGGGAGCAAGAGACCCAGTACTTC	CASNRLAGEQETQYF